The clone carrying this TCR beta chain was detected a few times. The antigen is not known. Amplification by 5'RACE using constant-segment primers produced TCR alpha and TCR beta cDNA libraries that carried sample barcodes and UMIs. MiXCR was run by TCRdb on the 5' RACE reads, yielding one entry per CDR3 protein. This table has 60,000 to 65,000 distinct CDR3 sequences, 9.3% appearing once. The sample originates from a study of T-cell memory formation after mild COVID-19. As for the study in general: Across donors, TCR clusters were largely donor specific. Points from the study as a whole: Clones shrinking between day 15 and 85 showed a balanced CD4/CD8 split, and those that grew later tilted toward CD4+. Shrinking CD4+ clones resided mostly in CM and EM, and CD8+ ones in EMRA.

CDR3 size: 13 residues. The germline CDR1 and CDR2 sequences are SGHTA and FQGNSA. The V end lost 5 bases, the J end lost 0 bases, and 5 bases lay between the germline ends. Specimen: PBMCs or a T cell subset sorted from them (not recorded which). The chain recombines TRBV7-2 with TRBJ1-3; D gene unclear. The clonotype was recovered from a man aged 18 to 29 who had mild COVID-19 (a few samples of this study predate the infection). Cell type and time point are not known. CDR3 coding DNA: TGTGCCAGCAGCCTGTACTCTGGAAACACCATATATTTT. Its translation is CASSLYSGNTIYF.